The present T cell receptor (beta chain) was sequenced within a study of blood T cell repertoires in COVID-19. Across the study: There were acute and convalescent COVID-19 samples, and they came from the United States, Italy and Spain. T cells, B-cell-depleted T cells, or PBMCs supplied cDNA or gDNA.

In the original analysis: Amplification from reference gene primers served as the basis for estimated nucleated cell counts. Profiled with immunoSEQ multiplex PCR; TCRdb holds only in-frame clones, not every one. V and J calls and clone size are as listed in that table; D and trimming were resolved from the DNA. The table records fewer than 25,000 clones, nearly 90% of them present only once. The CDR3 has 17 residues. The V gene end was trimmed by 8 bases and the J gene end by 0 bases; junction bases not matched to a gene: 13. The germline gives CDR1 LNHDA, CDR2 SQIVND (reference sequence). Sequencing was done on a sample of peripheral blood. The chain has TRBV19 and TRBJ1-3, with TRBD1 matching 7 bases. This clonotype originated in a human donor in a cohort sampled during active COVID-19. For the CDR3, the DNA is TGTGCCAGTTTATCACGGGGACAGCCCTACTCTGGAAACACCATATATTTT. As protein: CASLSRGQPYSGNTIYF.